The present T cell receptor (beta chain) was sequenced within a study of T cells in tuberculosis. Broader study findings: Active tuberculosis patients had shorter CDR3-alpha; the beta difference was nonsignificant. A GMM-specific repertoire classifier reached around 85% accuracy, AUROC about 0.87. Selection depended on which cryopreserved specimens were available.

The CDR3 length is 15 residues. The ends were cut back, 0 bases at V and 0 bases at J, with 7 bases in the middle. CDR1 SGHNT and CDR2 YYREEE come from the germline V gene (reference sequence). Assay used: immunoSEQ multiplex PCR; TCRdb lists only in-frame clones, some missing. Of 30,000 or so clones in the sample, 95% were seen once. A note on this clone: The target antigen is unknown.

Specimen: PBMCs. This TCR derives from a donor aged 10-30 years with latent tuberculosis or without tuberculosis infection. This chain connects TRBV5-4 to TRBJ1-3; D is perhaps TRBD1 (6 bases). CDR3 amino acids: CASSLGQASGNTIYF. The CDR3 DNA sequence: TGTGCCAGCAGCTTGGGACAGGCCTCTGGAAACACCATATATTTT.